The next 5 T cell receptor beta chains were all read from a single sample in a study of T cells in Graves' hyperthyroidism and ophthalmopathy (dated by TCRdb to about 2019). The library was built by means of multiplex PCR. The sequencer was an Illumina HiSeq 2000. The TCR beta CDR3 regions were amplified from the RNA transcripts. The first round of RT-PCR for the TCR CDR3 was performed with the HTBI primer set and the Qiagen OneStep RT-PCR kit. TCRdb reprocessing: public reads trimmed at Q25 with fastp, clones called with MiXCR, in-frame beta chains kept. Each entry is one CDR3 protein sequence, shown with its most common DNA and genes. A total of more than 550,000 distinct CDR3 sequences appear in this sample, approximately 18% of them only once. Approximately 16% of the sample is in the top ten clones. Sequencing was carried out using blood. Receptors were obtained from a woman aged 45-60 years with Graves' hyperthyroidism that later progressed to Graves' ophthalmopathy.

This clonotype has a count of ten or more. The chain employs TRBV7-9 and TRBJ1-1; TRBD1 matches 9 bases. The germline gives CDR1 SEHNR, CDR2 FQNEAQ (reference sequence). V gave up 7 bases and J gave up 5 bases; unmatched junction bases: 2. This CDR3 has 12 residues. CDR3 amino acids: CASTDRGTEAFF. The CDR3 DNA reads TGTGCCAGCACCGACAGGGGGACTGAAGCTTTCTTT.

The chain links TRBV12-3 or TRBV12-4 to TRBJ2-1, with 9 bases aligning to TRBD1. The CDR3 extends over 16 amino acids. The trim removed 6 bases at V and 8 bases at J, leaving 14 bases unmatched. The CDR3 DNA follows: TGTGCCAGCAGCCGAGGGGACAGGGCCAACAAGGATGAGCAGTTCTTC. Amino acids: CASSRGDRANKDEQFF.

Many counts were recorded for this clonotype. The V and J genes are TRBV7-9 and TRBJ1-1; D is unclear. CDR1 and CDR2 (germline): SEHNR, FQNEAQ (reference sequence). The length of the CDR3 is 12 residues. Trimming removed 4 bases from V and 6 bases from J, with 9 bases in between. The CDR3 DNA reads as TGTGCCAGCAGCTCCCCCGTGCCTGAAGCTTTCTTT. Translating gives CASSSPVPEAFF. The full variable domain, its missing parts supplied by reference TRBV7-9 and TRBJ1-1, is DTGVSQNPRHKITKRGQNVTFRCDPISEHNRLYWYRQTLGQGPEFLTYFQNEAQLEKSRLLSDRFSAERPKGSFSTLEIQRTEQGDSAMYLCASSSPVPEAFFGQGTRLTVV.

The chain couples TRBV27 to TRBJ2-7; D not resolved. Germline CDR1 and CDR2: MNHEY and SMNVEV (reference sequence). There are 14 residues in the CDR3. Trimming cost V 4 bases and J 3 bases, with 13 bases left between them. The CDR3 nucleotides are TGTGCCAGCAGTTCTTCTCTTGGGCTCTACGAGCAGTACTTC. This encodes CASSSSLGLYEQYF.

At least ten counts were recorded for this clonotype. This chain joins TRBV29-1 and TRBJ1-1, with TRBD1 identical over 7 bases. The CDR3 is 13 amino acids. Looked up from germline, CDR1 is SQVTM and CDR2 is ANQGSEA. V gave up 5 bases and J gave up 1 base; unmatched junction bases: 4. CDR3 region: CSVLRDRNTEAFF. In nucleotides, the CDR3 is TGCAGCGTTCTCAGGGACAGGAACACTGAAGCTTTCTTT.